The 11 T cell receptor beta chains in this list originate from one sample, sequenced in a study of CD8+ T cells in alopecia areata (dated by TCRdb to 2016 to 2019). The library was prepared using the immunoSEQ multiplex PCR assay. For TCR sequencing, RNA was extracted from every sample and reverse transcribed into cDNA to serve as template. Not all clones reach the TCRdb copy of this immuneACCESS table, which keeps in-frame sequences only. Checked studies attribute under half of the gap to unresolved V genes and leave the rest unexplained. The sample profile shows 150,000 or so clones; almost 50% of them were found once. The ten largest account for 18% of the sample. The intended sense of this specimen's time point label: baseline before oral tofacitinib. The sequences come from CD8+ T cells sorted from blood, collected at week 0. The receptors were sampled from a human donor with alopecia areata.

The CDR3, as DNA: TGCAGCGCCAGGGAGGACCATGGCTACACCTTC. It yields the protein CSAREDHGYTF. The chain carries TRBV29-1 and TRBJ1-2; TRBD1 is a possible D gene (5 bases). The CDR3 spans 11 residues. CDR1 is SQVTM, CDR2 ANQGSEA, per germline. V was clipped by 7 bases and J by 6 bases, with 12 bases between them.

V usage is TRBV10-3 and J usage is TRBJ2-4, with 9 bases lining up with TRBD2. J lost 4 bases, V lost 6 bases, and 7 bases had no gene match. This CDR3 contains 15 residues. The germline V gene has CDR1 ENHRY and CDR2 SYGVKD. CDR3 nucleotide sequence: TGTGCCATCAGGGCGGCTAGCGGGGTGAAAAACATTCAGTACTTC. Translating it yields CAIRAASGVKNIQYF.

The genes are TRBV2 and TRBJ2-7; possibly TRBD1 for D (6 bases). Germline V gene lookup returns CDR1 SNHLY and CDR2 FYNNEI. Trimming cost V 1 base and J 2 bases, with 12 bases left between them. This CDR3 has 15 residues. The DNA of the CDR3 is TGTGCCAGCAGTGAAGAATGGGCAGGGGCCTACGAGCAGTACTTC. Translation gives CASSEEWAGAYEQYF.

The rearrangement joins TRBV12-5 to TRBJ2-2; D unresolved. Trimming left V 7 bases short and J 7 bases short, with 13 bases between. This CDR3 has 13 amino acids. The germline V gene encodes CDR1 LGHNT and CDR2 FRNRAP. The DNA of the CDR3 is TGTGCTAGTGAGGGCGCCTTCGGCGGGGAGCTGTTTTTT. This sequence encodes CASEGAFGGELFF.

The V gene is TRBV4-2, the J gene TRBJ2-5; D gene ambiguous. The V and J ends lost 0 bases and 7 bases respectively, with 18 bases between them. Germline loops: CDR1 LGHNA, CDR2 YNFKEQ. The CDR3 covers 16 residues. CDR3 bases: TGTGCCAGCAGCCAAGACTTAGGGAAGAAAGAGTGGACCCAGTACTTC. Translation: CASSQDLGKKEWTQYF.

V usage is TRBV2 and J usage is TRBJ1-1; D unclear. CDR1 and CDR2 from the germline V gene are SNHLY and FYNNEI. V was shortened by 4 bases and J by 5 bases, with 11 bases between the two germline ends. This CDR3 has 13 amino acids. Here the CDR3 reads CASSVRPGTEAFF. The CDR3 nucleotides are TGTGCCAGCAGTGTCCGGCCGGGGACTGAAGCTTTCTTT. Using reference TRBV2 and TRBJ1-1 for the parts outside the CDR3, the full variable domain is EPEVTQTPSHQVTQMGQEVILRCVPISNHLYFYWYRQILGQKVEFLVSFYNNEISEKSEIFDDQFSVERPDGSNFTLKIRSTKLEDSAMYFCASSVRPGTEAFFGQGTRLTVV.

The rearrangement uses TRBV5-1 and TRBJ1-5, with no clear D. CDR1 is SGHRS and CDR2 is YFSETQ in the germline V gene. V lost 3 bases to trimming and J lost 7 bases, with 17 bases between them. The CDR3 runs 15 residues. For the CDR3, the DNA is TGCGCCAGCAGCTGGGAGAGGATAGTTCGCCAGCCCCAGCATTTT. Its translation: CASSWERIVRQPQHF. The full variable domain, in which reference TRBV5-1 and TRBJ1-5 provide the parts outside the CDR3, is KAGVTQTPRYLIKTRGQQVTLSCSPISGHRSVSWYQQTPGQGLQFLFEYFSETQRNKGNFPGRFSGRQFSNSRSEMNVSTLELGDSALYLCASSWERIVRQPQHFGDGTRLSIL.

The sample holds a few counts of this clone. The chain joins TRBV29-1 to TRBJ1-2; maybe TRBD1 (5 bases). This CDR3 comprises 15 residues. The germline V gene encodes CDR1 SQVTM and CDR2 ANQGSEA. V lost 3 bases and J lost 0, with 14 bases in between. The CDR3 bases are TGCAGCGTTGAGGAGGATGGGGCAACTAACTATGGCTACACCTTC. Translating it yields CSVEEDGATNYGYTF.

This clone was found a few times. The rearrangement joins TRBV4-1 to TRBJ2-2; TRBD2 might be the D (5 bases). The CDR3 loop spans 13 amino acids. The V gene's germline CDR1 is MGHRA and CDR2 YSYEKL. The germline V and J ends were trimmed by 0 bases and 8 bases, with 7 bases remaining between them. The CDR3: CASSQEGSGELFF. The CDR3 DNA follows: TGCGCCAGCAGCCAAGAAGGGAGTGGGGAGCTGTTTTTT.

This clone was seen a handful of times. J is TRBJ2-5 and V is TRBV18, with D unclear. V was clipped by 2 bases and J by 2 bases, with 15 bases between them. CDR1 and CDR2 from the germline V gene are KGHSH and LQKENI. This CDR3 contains 16 residues. CDR3: CASSPDNSAEQETQYF. In DNA, the CDR3 is TGTGCCAGCTCACCAGATAACAGCGCTGAGCAAGAGACCCAGTACTTC.

This clone turned up a few times. The chain uses TRBV11-2 and TRBJ2-5; possibly TRBD2 for D (6 bases). Trimming took 3 bases from V and 3 from J, leaving 11 bases between them. The CDR3 contains 14 residues. Germline-derived CDR1 and CDR2 are SGHAT and FQNNGV. DNA of the CDR3: TGTGCCAGCAGCTTCGGGAGAGCAAAAGAGACCCAGTACTTC. This translates into CASSFGRAKETQYF.